The 24 T cell receptor beta chains presented below share a single source sample, sequenced in a study of blood T cells in healthy people across ages. The use of a sample-barcoded 5' primer and a J-beta primer mix characterized a second PCR of about 7 to 12 cycles. From the 5' RACE reads, TCRdb called clonotypes with MiXCR, one entry per CDR3 protein. In the table there are approximately 360,000 distinct CDR3 sequences, approximately 51% of which are singletons. The specimen was blood. These receptors came from a man between 60 and 75 years old in good health.

This clonotype was detected once. V is TRBV28 and J is TRBJ2-7; TRBD2 aligns across 13 bases. The germline V gene has CDR1 MDHEN and CDR2 SYDVKM. V lost 6 bases, J lost 0 bases, and 2 bases stayed unmatched. The CDR3 runs 15 residues. CDR3 nucleotides: TGTGCCAGCAGACTAGCGGGAGGGATCTCCTACGAGCAGTACTTC. It encodes CASRLAGGISYEQYF.

The chain carries TRBV2 and TRBJ2-3; 12 bases are a match to TRBD2. Germline V gives CDR1 SNHLY, CDR2 FYNNEI. The CDR3 spans 15 residues. The trim removed 8 bases at V and 2 bases at J, leaving 5 bases unmatched. As DNA, the CDR3 is TGTGCCAGCCTCGGACTAGCGGGGCCCACAGATACGCAGTATTTT. Translating gives CASLGLAGPTDTQYF.

A few counts support this clonotype. The chain is built from TRBV5-1 and TRBJ2-5; TRBD1 is a possible D gene (5 bases). Per germline, CDR1 SGHRS and CDR2 YFSETQ. V was trimmed by 1 base and J by 4 bases, leaving 14 bases between them. This CDR3 region has 15 residues. The DNA for the CDR3 is TGCGCCAGCAGCTTGAGTGCAGGGAAGGGAGAGACCCAGTACTTC. Protein: CASSLSAGKGETQYF.

The V call is TRBV28, the J call TRBJ2-7; D unclear. The CDR3 is 14 amino acids. The V end was cut by 5 bases, the J end by 0 bases, with 11 bases between. The germline V gene encodes CDR1 MDHEN and CDR2 SYDVKM. Here the CDR3 DNA reads TGTGCCAGCAGTACTCTGAGGAGCTCCTACGAGCAGTACTTC. It specifies CASSTLRSSYEQYF.

This clonotype showed up just a few times. The V gene is TRBV4-2, the J gene TRBJ2-6, with D hard to call. Trimming took off 2 bases at V and 2 bases at J, with 10 bases between the two ends. Germline assignment: CDR1 LGHNA and CDR2 YNFKEQ. The CDR3 sequence is 16 residues long. The CDR3 is CASSQQATAGANVLTF. CDR3 DNA: TGTGCCAGCAGCCAACAGGCTACTGCTGGGGCCAACGTCCTGACTTTC.

The chain has TRBV24-1 and TRBJ2-5, with 8 bases identical to TRBD2. CDR3 length: 16 amino acids. With V trimmed by 3 bases and J by 0 bases, 5 bases remained unmatched. The germline gives CDR1 KGHDR, CDR2 SFDVKD. CDR3 nucleotide sequence: TGTGCCACCAGTGATCTCGGGGGGGGCTACCAAGAGACCCAGTACTTC. This translates into CATSDLGGGYQETQYF.

This rearrangement joins TRBV5-1 to TRBJ1-1; D possibly corresponds to TRBD1 (5 bases). The V gene lost 4 bases and the J gene lost 1 base, with 14 bases spanning the gap. The length of the CDR3 is 15 residues. Looked up from germline, CDR1 is SGHRS and CDR2 is YFSETQ. The CDR3 sequence is CASSLLGGTNTEAFF. The CDR3 nucleotides are TGCGCCAGCAGCCTCCTCGGGGGGACGAACACTGAAGCTTTCTTT.

The sample holds one count of this clonotype. The CDR3 coding sequence is TGCGCCAGCAGCCAAGAGCATCGGTCGAGGTACAATGAGCAGTTCTTC. Translating it yields CASSQEHRSRYNEQFF. The V gene is TRBV4-1, the J gene TRBJ2-1; D uncertain. Germline CDR1 is MGHRA and CDR2 is YSYEKL. Between the trimmed V and J ends, which lost 0 bases and 4 bases, there was a span of 13 bases. The CDR3 covers 16 residues.

With respect to this clonotype: Its ends do not fully match the called genes, so a read error is possible. This rearrangement joins TRBV7-2 to TRBJ1-6, with 8 bases matching TRBD1. CDR3 length: 20 residues. The germline V gene encodes CDR1 SGHTA and CDR2 FQGNSA. Written as DNA, the CDR3 is TGTGCCAGCAGCTTACGATCGTCGGACAGGGAGAGCTCCTATGATTCACCCCTCCACTTT. It specifies CASSLRSSDRESSYDSPLHF.

A note on this clonotype: One end of the junction is discordant with germline, which a read error may explain. The gene calls are TRBV2 and TRBJ1-5; a weak D match, TRBD1 (6 bases). CDR3 length: 15 residues. CDR1 and CDR2 from the germline V gene are SNHLY and FYNNEI. CDR3 amino acids: CASKRREGVNQPQHF. DNA of the CDR3: TGCGCCAGCAAACGCAGAGAGGGGGTAAATCAGCCCCAGCATTTT.

The chain uses TRBV20-1 and TRBJ2-1; 10 bases fit TRBD2. Germline CDR1 and CDR2: DFQATT and SNEGSKA (reference sequence). The CDR3 length is 13 residues. V lost 4 bases to trimming and J lost 6 bases; unmatched junction nucleotides: 3. CDR3 bases: TGCAGTGCTAATAGCGGGGGGTTCAATGAGCAGTTCTTC. This codes for CSANSGGFNEQFF.

This clonotype turned up a few times. The rearrangement uses TRBV12-3 or TRBV12-4 and TRBJ2-3; TRBD2 might be the D (5 bases). V lost 2 bases and J 3 bases, leaving 9 bases between the germline ends. This CDR3 region has 14 residues. The CDR3 coding sequence is TGTGCCAGCAGTTTATCTAGCCGGACAGATACGCAGTATTTT. It yields the protein CASSLSSRTDTQYF.

Turning to this clonotype: A much larger clone sits a single nucleotide away, making a read error possible. This chain uses TRBV9 with TRBJ2-4; D may be TRBD2 (7 bases). The DNA end favors TRBJ2-7, so the J call may be wrong. This CDR3 has 17 amino acids. The germline CDR1 and CDR2 sequences are SGDLS and YYNGEE. CDR3 protein: CASSRDRGGGDFHEQYF. Here the CDR3 DNA reads TGTGCCAGCAGCCGAGACCGGGGCGGGGGCGACTTCCACGAGCAGTACTTC.

The rearrangement links TRBV6-2 or TRBV6-3 to TRBJ2-1, with no clear D. CDR3 length: 14 residues. V lost 2 bases and J lost 3, with 8 bases in between. The V gene's germline CDR1 is MNHEY and CDR2 SVGEGT. The CDR3 nucleotides are TGTGCCAGCAGTTACCTGGCGGACTACAATGAGCAGTTCTTC. Translation: CASSYLADYNEQFF.

V gene TRBV20-1 combines with J gene TRBJ2-1, with 10 bases lining up with TRBD2. V was clipped by 4 bases and J by 4 bases; unmatched bases: 10. The CDR3 sequence is 16 residues long. Germline V gene lookup returns CDR1 DFQATT and CDR2 SNEGSKA (reference sequence). Here the CDR3 DNA reads TGCAGTGCTACCGATCCCACTAGCGGGGATTACAATGAGCAGTTCTTC. Translating it yields CSATDPTSGDYNEQFF.

The genes are TRBV6-5 and TRBJ2-3; tentatively, D is TRBD1 or TRBD2 (5 bases each). Per germline, CDR1 MNHEY and CDR2 SVGAGI. Trimming took 6 bases from V and 8 from J, leaving 18 bases between them. CDR3 size: 14 residues. CDR3 in amino acids: CASRPGTERGTQYF. Written as DNA, the CDR3 is TGTGCCAGCAGACCCGGGACGGAACGTGGTACGCAGTATTTT.

The J gene is TRBJ2-1, the V gene TRBV7-9; maybe TRBD2 (5 bases). The last part of the DNA fits TRBJ2-7 better; the J call may be wrong. Germline CDR1 is SEHNR and CDR2 is FQNEAQ (reference sequence). The length of the CDR3 is 17 residues. The CDR3 nucleotides read TGTGCCAGCAGCTTTAGGCGGCCGGGGAGCTCCTACAATGAGCAGTACTTC. It yields the protein CASSFRRPGSSYNEQYF.

The V gene is TRBV4-1, the J gene TRBJ2-7, with 7 nucleotides matching TRBD2. V was pared by 3 bases and J by 0 bases, with 8 bases of the junction left unmatched. The CDR3 sequence is 16 residues long. Germline V lookup: CDR1 MGHRA, CDR2 YSYEKL. The CDR3 nucleotides are TGCGCCAGCAGCCAGGGGACTACACCTAGCTCCTACGAGCAGTACTTC. It yields the protein CASSQGTTPSSYEQYF.

This chain joins TRBV5-1 and TRBJ2-6; 7 bases are a match to TRBD2. CDR3 length equals 19 residues. V lost 3 bases, J lost 1 base, and 13 bases stayed unmatched. CDR1 is SGHRS, CDR2 YFSETQ, per germline. DNA for the CDR3: TGCGCCAGCAGCTCCCCTTTCAGGGAGGGTTTGTCTGGGGCCAACGTCCTGACTTTC. This sequence encodes CASSSPFREGLSGANVLTF.

This rearrangement joins TRBV12-3 or TRBV12-4 to TRBJ1-6, with 9 bases fitting TRBD1. Trimming at V came to 8 bases and at J to 10 bases, leaving 6 bases not matched to a gene. CDR3 size: 13 residues. The DNA of the CDR3 is TGTGCCAGCGTGGGACAGGGAAGCTCACCCCTCCACTTT. Translating it yields CASVGQGSSPLHF.

The genes are TRBV19 and TRBJ2-1, with 9 bases matching TRBD2. Trimming cost V 3 bases and J 4 bases; bases outside gene matches: 7. CDR1 and CDR2 (germline): LNHDA, SQIVND (reference sequence). This CDR3 region has 16 residues. CDR3 coding DNA: TGTGCCAGTAGTATCCGTAGCGGGAGTGGTTACAATGAGCAGTTCTTC. This codes for CASSIRSGSGYNEQFF.

The CDR3 DNA is TGTGCCAGCAGTCGATGGACAGGGGAAGCTAACTATGGCTACACCTTC. Its translation is CASSRWTGEANYGYTF. The chain uses TRBV14 and TRBJ1-2, with 9 bases matching TRBD1. The CDR3 runs 16 residues. The germline gives CDR1 SGHDN, CDR2 FVKESK. V was clipped by 6 bases and J by 0 bases; unmatched bases: 8.

Only a few counts were recorded for this clonotype. The J gene is TRBJ2-3, the V gene TRBV20-1; D might be TRBD1 (6 bases). V was trimmed by 0 bases and J by 4 bases, leaving 14 bases between them. The CDR3 is made up of 15 amino acids. Germline V CDR1 and CDR2: DFQATT, SNEGSKA (reference sequence). Here the CDR3 reads CSARDPTRQADTQYF. Here the CDR3 DNA reads TGCAGTGCTAGAGATCCCACGAGACAGGCAGATACGCAGTATTTT.

The rearrangement links TRBV12-3 or TRBV12-4 to TRBJ2-1, with D unclear. This CDR3 region has 14 residues. V was shortened by 9 bases and J by 12 bases, with 24 bases between the two germline ends. CDR3 DNA: TGTGCCAGTCAAAGGGCCCCGGTCAGTCCTGGGCAGTTCTTC. Residues: CASQRAPVSPGQFF.